This T cell receptor beta chain originates from a study of blood T cells in healthy people across ages (dated by TCRdb to between 2014 and 2017). For the study in its entirety: In model experiments, roughly one uniquely barcoded TCR beta cDNA molecule per two T cells was captured by template switching. The study measured age-related changes in TCR beta repertoire diversity using deep sequencing normalized with unique cDNA molecular identifiers. The donors were divided into four age groups: young (average approximately 15 years), middle-aged (over 35), aged (about 60) and long-lived (about 79). To avoid experimental bias, donors of different ages were distributed randomly across sequencing lanes. Two additional independent replicas of 1 million unique cDNA reads from the same blood draw were analyzed for two donors (one aged 18 to 30 and one aged 80 or older).

The paper as a whole reports these results and caveats: There was a strong correlation between observed TCR beta diversity and the percentage of naive T cells measured by flow cytometry. Estimates of total diversity based on one million sequenced T cells were regarded as lower bounds and as underestimates. The long-lived group showed more naive CD4+ T cells, fewer expanded clones and increased TCR diversity than the aged group, suggesting age selection. Because the CMV infection status of the donors was unknown, age-related changes in expanded clonotypes may potentially have been confounded. Conclusive comparison of naive and antigen-experienced compartments was prevented by the profiling of bulk unsorted PBMCs. As age increased, observed TCR beta diversity per million T cells dropped in a roughly linear way, and a significant reduction was already evident by age 40.

The 35 to 40 donors, aged about 6 to 95 years, were systemically healthy Caucasian individuals from Russia. Each donor gave about 9.7 milliliters of peripheral blood, drawn into EDTA-treated Vacutainer tubes. Ficoll-Paque density-gradient centrifugation was used to isolate PBMCs, with at least 6.5 million per sample. Total RNA, at least 6 micrograms per sample, was extracted from PBMCs with Trizol reagent. Naive CD45RAhigh/CD27high T cell percentages were measured by flow cytometry on a PBMC aliquot from every donor. To note about this clonotype: The antigen this receptor binds is unknown. Qualities for individual bases were not recorded, and no much larger clone is one base off.

Library method: 5' RACE. The data were produced on an Illumina HiSeq 2500. A second PCR of about 7 to 12 cycles was performed with a sample-barcoded 5' primer and a J-beta primer mix. A unique molecular identifier was introduced onto each TCR beta cDNA molecule by a template-switch 5' adaptor carrying 12 random nucleotides. Each sample yielded at least 2.5 million CDR3-containing paired-end reads. First-strand cDNA synthesis was performed from all RNA using the Mint cDNA synthesis kit, with priming by a TRBC-specific oligonucleotide. All cDNA was treated with uracil-DNA glycosylase and then went through a first 18-cycle PCR with the universal primers M1SS and BC2_uni_R. The authors' analysis ran thus. For normalization, 1 million high-quality reads were randomly selected from each sample, with every read carrying a distinct molecular identifier. Reads with shared molecular identifiers were discarded instead of being binned into consensus sequences. CDR3 identification, clonotype clustering and error correction used MiTCR with a Q25 quality threshold and the strictest error-elimination algorithm. Lower-bound total TCR beta diversity was estimated with a nonparametric unseen species model using Euler transformation. The public reads were reanalyzed by TCRdb: fastp trimming at Q25, MiXCR alignment, in-frame beta chains only. Identical CDR3 proteins give one entry, which carries the most common genes and DNA. The V and J calls were not made by the authors but by TCRdb's processing. The sample table contains 850,000 to 1,000,000 distinct CDR3 sequences; only one count was recorded for about 53% of them. The ten top clones hold 20% to 25% of the sample.

Spanning cysteine to phenylalanine, the CDR3 consists of 14 amino acids. The retained sequence is limited to the CDR3, 42 bases, with the frame set at the first base. CDR1 and CDR2 are read off the germline V gene as LGHNA and YNFKEQ. Trimming costs V 4 bases and J 4 bases, and their ends lie 11 bases apart. The sequence was obtained from a woman between 55 and 75 years old in good health. Here the chain combines TRBV4-2 and TRBJ1-5; no D gene can be assigned with confidence. The specimen sequenced was blood. CDR3 region: CASSPLGYNQPQHF. The nucleotide sequence reads as follows: TGTGCCAGCAGCCCGTTGGGGTATAATCAGCCCCAGCATTTT.